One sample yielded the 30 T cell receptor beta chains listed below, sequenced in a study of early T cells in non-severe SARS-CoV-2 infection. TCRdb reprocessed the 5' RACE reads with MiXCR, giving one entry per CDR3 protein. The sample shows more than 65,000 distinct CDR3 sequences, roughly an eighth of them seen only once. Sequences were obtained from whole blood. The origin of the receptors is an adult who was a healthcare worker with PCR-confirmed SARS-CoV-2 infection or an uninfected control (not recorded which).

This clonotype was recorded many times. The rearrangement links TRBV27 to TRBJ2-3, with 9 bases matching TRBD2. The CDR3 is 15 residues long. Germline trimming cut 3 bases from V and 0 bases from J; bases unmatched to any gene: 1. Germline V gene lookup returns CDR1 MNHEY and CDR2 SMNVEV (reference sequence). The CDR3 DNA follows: TGTGCCAGCAGTTTGACTAGCGGAAGCACAGATACGCAGTATTTT. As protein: CASSLTSGSTDTQYF.

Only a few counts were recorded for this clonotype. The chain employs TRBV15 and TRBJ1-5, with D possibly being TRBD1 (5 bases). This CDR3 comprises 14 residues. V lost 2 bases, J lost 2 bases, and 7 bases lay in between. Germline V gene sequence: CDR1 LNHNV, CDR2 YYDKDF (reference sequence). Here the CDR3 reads CATSRQGGNQPQHF. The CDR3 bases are TGTGCCACCAGCAGACAGGGTGGCAATCAGCCCCAGCATTTT.

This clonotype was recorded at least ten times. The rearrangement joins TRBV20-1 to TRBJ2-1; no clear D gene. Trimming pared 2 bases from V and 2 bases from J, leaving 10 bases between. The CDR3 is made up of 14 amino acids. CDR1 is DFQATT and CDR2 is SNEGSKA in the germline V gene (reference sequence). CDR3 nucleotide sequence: TGCAGTGCTAGAACACTTAGTACCTACAATGAGCAGTTCTTC. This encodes CSARTLSTYNEQFF.

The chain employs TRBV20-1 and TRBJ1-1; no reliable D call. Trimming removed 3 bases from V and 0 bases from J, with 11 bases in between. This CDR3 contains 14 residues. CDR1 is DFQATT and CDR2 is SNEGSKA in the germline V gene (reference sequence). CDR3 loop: CSARGGKMNTEAFF. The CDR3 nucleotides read TGCAGTGCTAGGGGTGGCAAAATGAACACTGAAGCTTTCTTT.

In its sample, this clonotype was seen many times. The CDR3 nucleotides read TGTGCCAGCAGTTTGCCACAGCCTGGGGCCAACGTCCTGACTTTC. As protein: CASSLPQPGANVLTF. V is TRBV12-3 or TRBV12-4 and J is TRBJ2-6; no clear D gene. With 3 bases removed from V and 2 bases from J, the gap between germline ends came to 8 bases. The CDR3 contains 15 residues.

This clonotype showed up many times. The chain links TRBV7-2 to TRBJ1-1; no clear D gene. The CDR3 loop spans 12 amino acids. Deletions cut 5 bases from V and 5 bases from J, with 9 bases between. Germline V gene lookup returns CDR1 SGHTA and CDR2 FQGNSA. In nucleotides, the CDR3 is TGTGCCAGCAGCCTCCCGGGGACTGAAGCTTTCTTT. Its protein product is CASSLPGTEAFF.

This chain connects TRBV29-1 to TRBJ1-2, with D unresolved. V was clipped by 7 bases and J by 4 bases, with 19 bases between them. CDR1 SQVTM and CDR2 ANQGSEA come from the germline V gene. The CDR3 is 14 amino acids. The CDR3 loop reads CSGRGGASSYGYTF. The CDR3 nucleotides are TGCAGCGGGAGAGGAGGCGCTTCGTCCTATGGCTACACCTTC.

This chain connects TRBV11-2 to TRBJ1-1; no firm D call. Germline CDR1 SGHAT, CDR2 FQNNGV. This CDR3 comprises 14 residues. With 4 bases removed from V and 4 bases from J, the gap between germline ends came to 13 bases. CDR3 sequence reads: CASSSGLLGTEAFF. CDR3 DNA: TGTGCCAGCAGCTCCGGACTTCTGGGCACTGAAGCTTTCTTT.

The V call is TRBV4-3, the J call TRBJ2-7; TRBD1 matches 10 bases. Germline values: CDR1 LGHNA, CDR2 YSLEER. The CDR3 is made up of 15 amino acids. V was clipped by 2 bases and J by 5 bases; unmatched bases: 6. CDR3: CASSQSWDRGHEQYF. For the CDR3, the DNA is TGCGCCAGCAGCCAAAGCTGGGACAGGGGCCACGAGCAGTACTTC.

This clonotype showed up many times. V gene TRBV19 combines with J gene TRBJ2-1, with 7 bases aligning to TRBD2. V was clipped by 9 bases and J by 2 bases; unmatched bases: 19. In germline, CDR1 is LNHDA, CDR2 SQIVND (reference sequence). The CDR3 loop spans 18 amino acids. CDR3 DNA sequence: TGTGCCAGGGGGGGGACCATACCAAGCCCGAAGACCTACAATGAGCAGTTCTTC. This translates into CARGGTIPSPKTYNEQFF.

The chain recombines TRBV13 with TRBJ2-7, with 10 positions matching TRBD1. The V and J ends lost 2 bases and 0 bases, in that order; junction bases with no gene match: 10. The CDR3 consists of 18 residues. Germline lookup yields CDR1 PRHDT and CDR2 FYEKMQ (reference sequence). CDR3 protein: CASSLRDRGHPGSYEQYF. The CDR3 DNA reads TGTGCCAGCAGCTTACGGGACAGGGGACACCCAGGCTCCTACGAGCAGTACTTC.

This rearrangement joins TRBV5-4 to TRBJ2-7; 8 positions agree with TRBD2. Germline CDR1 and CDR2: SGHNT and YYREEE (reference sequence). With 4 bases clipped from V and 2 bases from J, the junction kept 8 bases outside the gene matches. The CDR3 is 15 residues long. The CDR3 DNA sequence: TGTGCCAGCAGCCCCGGGAGGGGGGCGGCCTACGAGCAGTACTTC. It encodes CASSPGRGAAYEQYF.

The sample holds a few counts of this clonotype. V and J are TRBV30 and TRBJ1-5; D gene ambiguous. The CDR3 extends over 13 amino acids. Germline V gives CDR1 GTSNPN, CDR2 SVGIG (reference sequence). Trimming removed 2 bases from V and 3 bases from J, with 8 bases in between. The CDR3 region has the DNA TGTGCCTGGAGTTGGGATCTCAATCAGCCCCAGCATTTT. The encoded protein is CAWSWDLNQPQHF.

CDR3 region: CASRQGSTDTQYF. CDR3 DNA sequence: TGTGCCAGCCGACAGGGGAGCACAGATACGCAGTATTTT. The J gene is TRBJ2-3, the V gene TRBV3-1, with TRBD1 matching 8 bases. Looked up from germline, CDR1 is LGHDT and CDR2 is YNNKEL (reference sequence). The CDR3 totals 13 residues. Trimming removed 8 bases from V and 0 bases from J; junction bases left unmatched: 1.

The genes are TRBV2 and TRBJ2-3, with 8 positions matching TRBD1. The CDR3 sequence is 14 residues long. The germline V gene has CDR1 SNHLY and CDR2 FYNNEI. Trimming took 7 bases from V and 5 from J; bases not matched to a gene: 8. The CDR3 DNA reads TGTGCCAGCACCCCGGGACAGGTTCAAGATACGCAGTATTTT. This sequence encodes CASTPGQVQDTQYF.

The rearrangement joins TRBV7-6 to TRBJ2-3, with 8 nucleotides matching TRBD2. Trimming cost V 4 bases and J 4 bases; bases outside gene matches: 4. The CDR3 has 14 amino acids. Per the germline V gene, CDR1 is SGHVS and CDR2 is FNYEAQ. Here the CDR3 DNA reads TGTGCCAGCAGCTCGGGGGGGGCCGCAGATACGCAGTATTTT. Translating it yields CASSSGGAADTQYF.

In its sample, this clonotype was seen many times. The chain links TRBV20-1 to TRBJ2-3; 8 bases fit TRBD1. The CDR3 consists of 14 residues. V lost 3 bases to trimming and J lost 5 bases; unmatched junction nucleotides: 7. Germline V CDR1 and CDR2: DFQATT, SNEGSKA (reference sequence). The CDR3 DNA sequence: TGCAGTGCTAGGCCGGACAGGGTAATAGATACGCAGTATTTT. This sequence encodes CSARPDRVIDTQYF.

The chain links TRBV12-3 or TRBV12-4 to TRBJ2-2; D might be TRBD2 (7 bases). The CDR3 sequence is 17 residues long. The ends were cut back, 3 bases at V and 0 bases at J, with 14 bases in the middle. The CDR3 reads CASSFSGGGTNTGELFF. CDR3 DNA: TGTGCCAGCAGTTTCAGTGGCGGGGGCACGAACACCGGGGAGCTGTTTTTT.

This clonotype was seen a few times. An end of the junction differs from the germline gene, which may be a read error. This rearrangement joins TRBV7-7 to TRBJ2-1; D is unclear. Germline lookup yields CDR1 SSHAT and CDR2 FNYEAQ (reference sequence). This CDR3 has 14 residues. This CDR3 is CASSHNFGNNEQFF. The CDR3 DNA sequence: TGTGCTAGCAGCCACAACTTTGGTAACAATGAGCAGTTCTTC.

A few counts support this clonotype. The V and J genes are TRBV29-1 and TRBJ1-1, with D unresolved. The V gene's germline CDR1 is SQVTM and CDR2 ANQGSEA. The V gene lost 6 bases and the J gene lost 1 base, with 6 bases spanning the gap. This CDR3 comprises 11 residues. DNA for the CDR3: TGCAGCGTCCACAGGAACACTGAAGCTTTCTTT. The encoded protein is CSVHRNTEAFF. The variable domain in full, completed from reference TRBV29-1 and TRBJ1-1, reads SAVISQKPSRDICQRGTSLTIQCQVDSQVTMMFWYRQQPGQSLTLIATANQGSEATYESGFVIDKFPISRPNLTFSTLTVSNMSPEDSSIYLCSVHRNTEAFFGQGTRLTVV.

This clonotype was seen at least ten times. This CDR3 is CASSQTGYEQYF. CDR3 nucleotides: TGTGCCAGCAGCCAGACAGGCTACGAGCAGTACTTC. The chain links TRBV6-2 or TRBV6-3 to TRBJ2-7; D is possibly TRBD1 (6 bases). This CDR3 spans 12 amino acids. Between the trimmed V and J ends, which lost 6 bases and 3 bases, there was a span of 9 bases. Germline V gene lookup returns CDR1 MNHEY and CDR2 SVGEGT.

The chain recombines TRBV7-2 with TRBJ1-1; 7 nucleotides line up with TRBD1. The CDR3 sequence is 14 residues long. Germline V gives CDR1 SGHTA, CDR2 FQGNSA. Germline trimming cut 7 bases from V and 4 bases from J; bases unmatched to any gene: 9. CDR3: CASTQQGPLTEAFF. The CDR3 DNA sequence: TGTGCCAGCACCCAACAGGGGCCCCTCACTGAAGCTTTCTTT.

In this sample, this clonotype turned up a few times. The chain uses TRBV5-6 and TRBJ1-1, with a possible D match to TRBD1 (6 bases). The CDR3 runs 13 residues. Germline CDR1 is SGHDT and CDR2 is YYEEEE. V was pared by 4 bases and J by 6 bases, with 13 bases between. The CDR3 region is CASSLLQGPEAFF. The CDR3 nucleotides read TGTGCCAGCAGCCTATTACAGGGACCTGAAGCTTTCTTT.

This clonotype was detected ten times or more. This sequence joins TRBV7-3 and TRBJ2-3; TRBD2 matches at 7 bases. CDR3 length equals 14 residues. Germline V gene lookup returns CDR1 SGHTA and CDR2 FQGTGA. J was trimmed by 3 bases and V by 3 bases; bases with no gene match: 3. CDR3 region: CASSFGTTTDTQYF. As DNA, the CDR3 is TGTGCCAGCAGCTTCGGGACTACGACAGATACGCAGTATTTT. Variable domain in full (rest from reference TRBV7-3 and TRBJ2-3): GAGVSQTPSNKVTEKGKYVELRCDPISGHTALYWYRQSLGQGPEFLIYFQGTGAADDSGLPNDRFFAVRPEGSVSTLKIQRTERGDSAVYLCASSFGTTTDTQYFGPGTRLTVL.

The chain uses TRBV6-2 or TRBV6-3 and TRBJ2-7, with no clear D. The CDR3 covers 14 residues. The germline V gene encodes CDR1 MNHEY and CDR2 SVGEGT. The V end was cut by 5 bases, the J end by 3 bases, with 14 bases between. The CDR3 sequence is CASSAWEPYYEQYF. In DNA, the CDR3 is TGTGCCAGCAGTGCCTGGGAACCCTACTACGAGCAGTACTTC.

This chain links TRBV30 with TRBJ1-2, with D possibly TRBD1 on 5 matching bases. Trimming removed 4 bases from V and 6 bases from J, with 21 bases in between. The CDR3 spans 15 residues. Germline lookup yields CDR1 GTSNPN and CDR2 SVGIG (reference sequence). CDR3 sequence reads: CAWKRGGHPANGYTF. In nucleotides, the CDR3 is TGTGCCTGGAAACGGGGCGGTCACCCTGCGAATGGCTACACCTTC.

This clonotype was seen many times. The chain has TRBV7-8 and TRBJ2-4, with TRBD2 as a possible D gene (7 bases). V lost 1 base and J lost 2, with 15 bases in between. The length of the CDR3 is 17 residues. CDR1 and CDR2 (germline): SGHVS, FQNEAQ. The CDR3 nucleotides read TGTGCCAGCAGCTTAGACCGGGGGGCCGCGACCAAAAACATTCAGTACTTC. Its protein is CASSLDRGAATKNIQYF.

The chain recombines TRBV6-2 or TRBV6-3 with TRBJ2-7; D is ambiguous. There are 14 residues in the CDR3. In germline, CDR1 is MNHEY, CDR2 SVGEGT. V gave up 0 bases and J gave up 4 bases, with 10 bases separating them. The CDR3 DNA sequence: TGTGCCAGCAGTTACTCCCGCGTAGCTTACGAGCAGTACTTC. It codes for CASSYSRVAYEQYF.

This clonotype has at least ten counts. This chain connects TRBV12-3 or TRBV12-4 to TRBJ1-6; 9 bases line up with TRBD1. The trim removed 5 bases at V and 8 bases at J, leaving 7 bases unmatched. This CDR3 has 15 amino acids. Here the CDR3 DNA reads TGTGCCAGCAGTCGAACAGGGGGCTTGGATTCACCCCTCCACTTT. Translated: CASSRTGGLDSPLHF.

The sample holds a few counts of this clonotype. The CDR3 DNA reads as TGCAGTACTCGGAGGCTAGCGGGGCACAGCTCCTACAATGAGCAGTTCTTC. This codes for CSTRRLAGHSSYNEQFF. V usage is TRBV20-1 and J usage is TRBJ2-1, with 9 bases lining up with TRBD2. Trimming took 8 bases from V and 0 from J; bases not matched to a gene: 14. CDR1 is DFQATT and CDR2 is SNEGSKA in the germline V gene (reference sequence). This CDR3 is built from 17 residues.